The rows below give T cell receptor beta chains drawn from one sample of a study of identical twins. TCRdb passed the 5' RACE reads through MiXCR, listing each CDR3 protein once. This table holds around 690,000 distinct CDR3 sequences, 21% found once. Separately, the same data were catalogued under a study of T cells expressing NK-cell markers.

The sample taken for sequencing was PBMCs. Receptors were obtained from a young woman in good health. Both conserved end residues are part of each CDR3. Expanded clones get a size class; other rows say once, few or many, or leave the size out.

J gene: TRBJ2-5
clone size: .
V gene: TRBV20-1
CDR3 protein: CSARVFYLTSGEETQYF

J gene: TRBJ2-1
clone size: .
V gene: TRBV5-1
CDR3 protein: CASSYTGANSYNEQFF

J gene: TRBJ2-2
clone size: .
V gene: TRBV5-1
CDR3 protein: CASSWIVGTGELFF

J gene: TRBJ1-1
clone size: few
V gene: TRBV19
CDR3 protein: CASKVPVNTEAFF

J gene: TRBJ2-1
clone size: .
V gene: TRBV7-8
CDR3 protein: CASSLWERSNEQFF

J gene: TRBJ2-1
clone size: .
V gene: TRBV30
CDR3 protein: CAWTPLTSGRTNEQFF

J gene: TRBJ1-4
clone size: once
V gene: TRBV12-5
CDR3 protein: CASGGPYRPNEKLIF

J gene: TRBJ2-3
clone size: .
V gene: TRBV29-1
CDR3 protein: CSVDYGGTDTQYF

J gene: TRBJ2-3
clone size: many
V gene: TRBV11-1
CDR3 protein: CASSPRTGDTDTQYF

J gene: TRBJ1-6
clone size: .
V gene: TRBV11-2
CDR3 protein: CASSLEGNRRSPLHF

J gene: TRBJ2-4
clone size: few
V gene: TRBV12-3/TRBV12-4
CDR3 protein: CASRLRGIQYF

J gene: TRBJ2-5
clone size: once
V gene: TRBV7-9
CDR3 protein: CASSLLLTGAQYF

J gene: TRBJ2-2
clone size: .
V gene: TRBV10-3
CDR3 protein: CAIWRGGPGELFF

J gene: TRBJ2-1
clone size: many
V gene: TRBV5-1
CDR3 protein: CASSLDREQFF

J gene: TRBJ2-2
clone size: many
V gene: TRBV10-3
CDR3 protein: CAISDVGTGELFF